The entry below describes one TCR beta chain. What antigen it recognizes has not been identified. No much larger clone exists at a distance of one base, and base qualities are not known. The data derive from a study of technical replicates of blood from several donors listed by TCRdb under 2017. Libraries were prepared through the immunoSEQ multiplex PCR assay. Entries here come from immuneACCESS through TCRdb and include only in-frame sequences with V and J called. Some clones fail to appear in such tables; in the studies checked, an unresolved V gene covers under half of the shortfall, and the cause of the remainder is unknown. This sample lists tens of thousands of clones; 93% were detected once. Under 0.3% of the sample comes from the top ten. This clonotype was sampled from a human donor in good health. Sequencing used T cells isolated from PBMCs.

The CDR3 amino acid sequence is: CASSPPTGTANTGELFF. The sequenced DNA is TGTGCCAGCTCACCTCCTACCGGGACAGCGAACACCGGGGAGCTGTTTTTT. The sequence links TRBV18 to TRBJ2-2; TRBD1 agrees with 7 junctional bases. CDR1 and CDR2 (KGHSH, LQKENI) derive from the germline V gene. Spanning cysteine to phenylalanine, the CDR3 consists of 17 amino acids. Kept here is only the CDR3 DNA, which spans 51 bases and is read in frame from base 1. Germline trimming amounts to 3 bases on V and 0 bases on J, with 7 as the count of junction bases outside the gene matches.